What follows is one T cell receptor (beta chain) and its context. In the original workflow: Estimation of nucleated cell counts was performed using reference gene primer amplification. Here immunoSEQ multiplex PCR was the method, and the copy in TCRdb shows in-frame clones only, minus some. V and J calls and clone size are given by that table; D and trimming were obtained from the DNA. Among about 170,000 clones, about 89% were seen once, and the ten largest hold roughly 3.4%. The source of the sample is a study of blood T cell repertoires in COVID-19. Whole-study context: Acute-phase and convalescent COVID-19 samples originated in the United States, Italy and Spain. The cDNA or gDNA used as material had been derived from T cells, B-cell-depleted T cells, or PBMCs.

The germline gives CDR1 KGHSH, CDR2 LQKENI. This CDR3 contains 14 residues. V was trimmed by 0 bases and J by 3 bases, leaving 9 bases between them. This TCR derives from a man between 70 and 80 years old with acute or convalescent COVID-19. Sequences were obtained from peripheral blood. The chain recombines TRBV18 with TRBJ2-7, with D possibly being TRBD1 (6 bases). The DNA of the CDR3 is TGTGCCAGCTCACCACCTCTCAGGGGCTACGAGCAGTACTTC. Translation gives CASSPPLRGYEQYF.